This T cell receptor (beta chain) was sequenced for a study of CD8+CD57+ T cells in acquired aplastic anemia. The V gene's germline CDR1 is SSHAT and CDR2 FNYEAQ (reference sequence). CDR3 size: 15 residues. About this clonotype itself: The junction does not match germline at one end; this may be a read error.

The study profiled TCR beta VDJ and CDR3 using genomic DNA as template. TCRdb called the reads again in MiXCR, with one record for every CDR3 protein. This sample yields 100,000 to 130,000 distinct CDR3 sequences, of which roughly 50% are seen a single time; 30% to 35% belongs to the top ten. This TCR derives from a human donor in good health, serving as a control. Specimen: sorted CD4+, CD8+, or CD8+CD57+ T cells (not recorded which) from PBMCs. The rearrangement uses TRBV7-7 and TRBJ2-1; TRBD2 matches at 7 bases. The CDR3 DNA sequence: TGTGCTAGCAGCTTAAGCGGGGATACCTCTAATGAGCAGTTCTTC. Translated: CASSLSGDTSNEQFF.